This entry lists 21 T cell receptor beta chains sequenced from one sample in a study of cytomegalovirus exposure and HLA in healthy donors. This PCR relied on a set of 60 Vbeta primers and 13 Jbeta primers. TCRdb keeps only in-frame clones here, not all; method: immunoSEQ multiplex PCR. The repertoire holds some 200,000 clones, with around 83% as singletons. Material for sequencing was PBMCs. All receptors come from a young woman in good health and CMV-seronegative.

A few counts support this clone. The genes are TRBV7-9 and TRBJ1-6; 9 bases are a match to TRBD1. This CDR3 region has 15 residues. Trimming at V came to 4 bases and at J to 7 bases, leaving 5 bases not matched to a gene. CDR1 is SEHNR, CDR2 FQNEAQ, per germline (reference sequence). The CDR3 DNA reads TGTGCCAGCAGCTACTCCGGGACAGGGAATTCACCCCTCCACTTT. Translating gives CASSYSGTGNSPLHF.

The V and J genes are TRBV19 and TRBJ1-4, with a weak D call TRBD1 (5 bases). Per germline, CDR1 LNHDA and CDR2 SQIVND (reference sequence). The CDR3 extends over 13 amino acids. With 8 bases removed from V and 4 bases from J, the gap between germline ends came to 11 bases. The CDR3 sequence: CASQGRSNEKLFF. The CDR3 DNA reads TGTGCCAGTCAGGGTCGGAGTAATGAAAAACTGTTTTTT.

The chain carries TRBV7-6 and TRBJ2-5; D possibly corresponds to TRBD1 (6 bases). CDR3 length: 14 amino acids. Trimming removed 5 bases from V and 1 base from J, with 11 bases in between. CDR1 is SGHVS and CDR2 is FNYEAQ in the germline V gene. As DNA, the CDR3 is TGTGCCAGCAGCCTACGGACAGTCCAAGAGACCCAGTACTTC. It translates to CASSLRTVQETQYF.

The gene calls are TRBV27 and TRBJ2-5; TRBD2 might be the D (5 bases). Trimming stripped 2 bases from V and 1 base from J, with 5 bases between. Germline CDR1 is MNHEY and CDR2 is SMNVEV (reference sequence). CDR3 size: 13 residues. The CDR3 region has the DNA TGTGCCAGCAGTTTACGGGGCCAAGAGACCCAGTACTTC. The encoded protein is CASSLRGQETQYF.

CDR3 residues: CASMSGTGAGGYTF. The DNA for the CDR3 is TGTGCCAGCATGTCCGGGACAGGGGCGGGAGGCTACACCTTC. The chain uses TRBV5-6 and TRBJ1-2; 10 positions match TRBD1. This CDR3 contains 14 residues. The junction had 10 bases not matched to a gene; V was cut back by 6 bases and J by 8 bases. The germline gives CDR1 SGHDT, CDR2 YYEEEE.

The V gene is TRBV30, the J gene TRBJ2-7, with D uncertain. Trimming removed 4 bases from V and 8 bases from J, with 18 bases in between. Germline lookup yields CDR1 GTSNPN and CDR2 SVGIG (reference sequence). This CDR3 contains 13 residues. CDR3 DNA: TGTGCCTGGACACCACGCCCAGGTCTCAAGCAGTACTTC. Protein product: CAWTPRPGLKQYF. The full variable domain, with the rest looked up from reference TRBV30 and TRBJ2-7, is SQTIHQWPATLVQPVGSPLSLECTVEGTSNPNLYWYRQAAGRGLQLLFYSVGIGQISSEVPQNLSASRPQDRQFILSSKKLLLSDSGFYLCAWTPRPGLKQYFGPGTRLTVT.

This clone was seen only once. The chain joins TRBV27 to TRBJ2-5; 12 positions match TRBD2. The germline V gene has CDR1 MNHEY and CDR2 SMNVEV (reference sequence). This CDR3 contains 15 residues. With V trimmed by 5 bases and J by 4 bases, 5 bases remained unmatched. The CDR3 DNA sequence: TGTGCCAGCAGTCCTGGACTAGCGGGATCAGAGACCCAGTACTTC. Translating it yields CASSPGLAGSETQYF.

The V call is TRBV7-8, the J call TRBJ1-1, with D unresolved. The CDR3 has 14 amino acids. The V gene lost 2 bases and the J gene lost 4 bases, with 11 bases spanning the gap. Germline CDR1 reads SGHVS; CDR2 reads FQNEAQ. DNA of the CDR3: TGTGCCAGCAGCTTATGGGCCAGGCGCACTGAAGCTTTCTTT. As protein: CASSLWARRTEAFF. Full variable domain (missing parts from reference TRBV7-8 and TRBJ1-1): GAGVSQSPRYKVAKRGQDVALRCDPISGHVSLFWYQQALGQGPEFLTYFQNEAQLDKSGLPSDRFFAERPEGSVSTLKIQRTQQEDSAVYLCASSLWARRTEAFFGQGTRLTVV.

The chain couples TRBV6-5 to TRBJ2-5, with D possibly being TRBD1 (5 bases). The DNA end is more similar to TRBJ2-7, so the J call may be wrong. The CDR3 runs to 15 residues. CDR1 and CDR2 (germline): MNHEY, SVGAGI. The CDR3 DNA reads TGTGCCAGCAGTTACTCACTGGAAGGGGAACACGAGCAGTACTTC. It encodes CASSYSLEGEHEQYF.

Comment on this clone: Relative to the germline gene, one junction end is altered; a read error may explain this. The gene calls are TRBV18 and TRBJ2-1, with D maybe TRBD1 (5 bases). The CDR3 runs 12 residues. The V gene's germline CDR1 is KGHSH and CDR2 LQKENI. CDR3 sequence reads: CASSPQENEQFF. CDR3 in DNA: TGTGCCAGCTCGCCACAGGAGAATGAGCAGTTCTTC. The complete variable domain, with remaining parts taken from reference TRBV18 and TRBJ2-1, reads NAGVMQNPRHLVRRRGQEARLRCSPMKGHSHVYWYRQLPEEGLKFMVYLQKENIIDESGMPKERFSAEFPKEGPSILRIQQVVRGDSAAYFCASSPQENEQFFGPGTRLTVL.

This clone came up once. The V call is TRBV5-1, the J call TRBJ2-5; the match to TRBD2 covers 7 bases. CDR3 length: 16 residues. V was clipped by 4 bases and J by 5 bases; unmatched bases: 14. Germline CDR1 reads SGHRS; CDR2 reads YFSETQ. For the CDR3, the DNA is TGCGCCAGCAGCCCCTTTGGGCAGGGAGGGACGGAGACCCAGTACTTC. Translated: CASSPFGQGGTETQYF.

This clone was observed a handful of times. CDR3 in amino acids: CAISESLGYTEAFF. The CDR3 DNA reads TGTGCCATCAGTGAGTCTCTGGGCTACACTGAAGCTTTCTTT. This chain joins TRBV10-3 and TRBJ1-1; D is undetermined. CDR3 length: 14 residues. Per germline, CDR1 ENHRY and CDR2 SYGVKD. Trimming left V 0 bases short and J 3 bases short, with 8 bases between.

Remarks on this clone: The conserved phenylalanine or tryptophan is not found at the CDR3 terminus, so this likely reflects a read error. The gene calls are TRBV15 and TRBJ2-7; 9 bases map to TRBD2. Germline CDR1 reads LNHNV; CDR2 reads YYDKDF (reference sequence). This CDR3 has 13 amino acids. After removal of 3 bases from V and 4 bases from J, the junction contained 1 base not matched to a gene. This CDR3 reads CATSSSGGYEQYL. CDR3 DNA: TGTGCCACCAGCAGTAGCGGGGGATACGAGCAGTACCTC.

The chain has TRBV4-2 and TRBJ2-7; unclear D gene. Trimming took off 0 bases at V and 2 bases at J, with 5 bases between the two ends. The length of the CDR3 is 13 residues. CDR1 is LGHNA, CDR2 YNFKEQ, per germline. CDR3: CASSQDLAYEQYF. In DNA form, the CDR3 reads TGTGCCAGCAGCCAAGATCTAGCCTACGAGCAGTACTTC.

CDR3 loop: CSASTGGGYTF. CDR3 in DNA: TGCAGTGCGTCGACAGGGGGCGGCTACACCTTC. This chain joins TRBV20-1 and TRBJ1-2; 10 bases fit TRBD1. The CDR3 spans 11 residues. CDR1 and CDR2 (germline): DFQATT, SNEGSKA (reference sequence). Losses at the gene ends were 6 bases for V and 8 bases for J; bases not matched to a gene: 3.

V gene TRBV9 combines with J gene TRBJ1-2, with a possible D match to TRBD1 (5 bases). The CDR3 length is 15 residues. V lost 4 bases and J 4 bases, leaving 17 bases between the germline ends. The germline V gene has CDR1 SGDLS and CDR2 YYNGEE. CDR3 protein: CASSPAGGGSYGYTF. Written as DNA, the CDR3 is TGTGCCAGCAGCCCCGCCGGGGGGGGTAGCTATGGCTACACCTTC.

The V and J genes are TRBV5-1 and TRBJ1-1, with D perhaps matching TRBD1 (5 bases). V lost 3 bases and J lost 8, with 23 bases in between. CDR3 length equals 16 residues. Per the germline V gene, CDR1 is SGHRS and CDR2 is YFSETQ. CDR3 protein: CASSSDPIFGRTEAFF. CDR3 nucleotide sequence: TGCGCCAGCAGCTCGGACCCCATTTTCGGACGGACAGAAGCTTTCTTT.

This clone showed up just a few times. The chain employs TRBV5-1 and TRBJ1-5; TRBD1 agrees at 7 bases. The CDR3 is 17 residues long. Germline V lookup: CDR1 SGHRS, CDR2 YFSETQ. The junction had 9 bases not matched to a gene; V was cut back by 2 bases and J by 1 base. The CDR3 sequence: CASSFGPGGQSNQPQHF. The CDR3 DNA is TGCGCCAGCAGCTTTGGTCCAGGGGGTCAGAGCAATCAGCCCCAGCATTTT.

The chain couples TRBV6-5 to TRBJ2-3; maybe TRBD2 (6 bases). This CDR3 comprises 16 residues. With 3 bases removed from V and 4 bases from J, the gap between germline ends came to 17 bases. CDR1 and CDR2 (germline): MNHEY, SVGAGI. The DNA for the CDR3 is TGTGCCAGCAGTTATGCGGGATGGGTTGTTTCAGATACGCAGTATTTT. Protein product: CASSYAGWVVSDTQYF.

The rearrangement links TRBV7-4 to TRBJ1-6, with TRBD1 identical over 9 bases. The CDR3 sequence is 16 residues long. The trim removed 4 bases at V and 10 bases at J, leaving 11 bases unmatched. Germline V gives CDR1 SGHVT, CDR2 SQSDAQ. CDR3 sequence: CASSSRDRVKRSPLHF. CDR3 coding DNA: TGTGCCAGCAGCTCGAGGGACAGGGTAAAAAGATCACCCCTCCACTTT.

The CDR3 sequence is CASSGTSGRAGGETQYF. The CDR3 bases are TGCGCCAGCAGTGGAACTAGCGGGAGGGCCGGAGGGGAGACCCAGTACTTC. This chain links TRBV10-2 with TRBJ2-5; 13 nucleotides match TRBD2. Germline V gives CDR1 WSHSY, CDR2 SAAADI. This CDR3 has 17 amino acids. With 4 bases clipped from V and 5 bases from J, the junction kept 10 bases outside the gene matches.